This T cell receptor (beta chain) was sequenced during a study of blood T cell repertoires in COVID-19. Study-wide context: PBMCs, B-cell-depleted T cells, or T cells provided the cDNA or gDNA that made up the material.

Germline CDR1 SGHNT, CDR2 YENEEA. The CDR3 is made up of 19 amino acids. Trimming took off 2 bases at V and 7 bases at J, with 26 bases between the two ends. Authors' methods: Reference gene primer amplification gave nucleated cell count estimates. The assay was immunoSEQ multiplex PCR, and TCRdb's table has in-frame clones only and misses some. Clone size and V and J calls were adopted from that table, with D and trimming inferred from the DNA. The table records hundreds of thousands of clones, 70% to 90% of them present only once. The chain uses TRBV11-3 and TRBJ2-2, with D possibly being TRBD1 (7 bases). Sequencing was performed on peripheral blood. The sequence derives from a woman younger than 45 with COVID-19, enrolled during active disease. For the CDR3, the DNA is TGTGCCAGCAGCTTATTGTCAGGGGGGAATTTTGGTGCGGGCGGGGAGCTGTTTTTT. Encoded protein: CASSLLSGGNFGAGGELFF.